The 24 T cell receptor beta chains below all came from one sample that was sequenced in a study of blood T cell repertoires in COVID-19. This table comes from immunoSEQ multiplex PCR, and its TCRdb copy is limited to in-frame clones, with some not included. The table lists roughly 400,000 clones, 90% of them singletons. The sequencing input was PBMCs or T cells enriched from blood (not recorded which). The receptors here all came from a man in his late teens or twenties who had recovered from COVID-19.

The chain combines TRBV2 with TRBJ1-1, with 7 bases fitting TRBD1. Germline V CDR1 and CDR2: SNHLY, FYNNEI. V was pared by 7 bases and J by 2 bases, with 7 bases of the junction left unmatched. This CDR3 comprises 14 residues. The CDR3, as DNA: TGTGCCAGCACCTGGGGACAGACTAACACTGAAGCTTTCTTT. It yields the protein CASTWGQTNTEAFF.

The chain joins TRBV18 to TRBJ2-1; 8 nucleotides match TRBD1. The CDR3 is made up of 15 amino acids. CDR1 and CDR2 (germline): KGHSH, LQKENI. V shed 3 bases and J 2 bases; nucleotides not matched to a gene: 3. CDR3 DNA: TGTGCCAGCTCACCGCCGGGACAGGCCTACAATGAGCAGTTCTTC. Translation: CASSPPGQAYNEQFF.

The chain is built from TRBV28 and TRBJ1-1; 8 nucleotides line up with TRBD1. After removal of 6 bases from V and 0 bases from J, the junction contained 6 bases not matched to a gene. The CDR3 has 15 amino acids. The germline V gene encodes CDR1 MDHEN and CDR2 SYDVKM. CDR3 bases: TGTGCCAGCAGCATGACAGGGGTCCTGAACACTGAAGCTTTCTTT. It encodes CASSMTGVLNTEAFF.

This chain joins TRBV11-3 and TRBJ2-5; D is perhaps TRBD2 (5 bases). The germline gives CDR1 SGHNT, CDR2 YENEEA. The CDR3 totals 13 residues. Trimming stripped 5 bases from V and 9 bases from J, with 16 bases between. The DNA for the CDR3 is TGTGCCAGCAGCGTAACTAGGAAGGAGGCCCAGTACTTC. Translation: CASSVTRKEAQYF. Using reference TRBV11-3 and TRBJ2-5 for the parts outside the CDR3, the full variable domain is EAGVVQSPRYKIIEKKQPVAFWCNPISGHNTLYWYLQNLGQGPELLIRYENEEAVDDSQLPKDRFSAERLKGVDSTLKIQPAELGDSAVYLCASSVTRKEAQYFGPGTRLLVL.

The chain is built from TRBV7-8 and TRBJ2-1, with a weak D call TRBD2 (5 bases). Per the germline V gene, CDR1 is SGHVS and CDR2 is FQNEAQ. The CDR3 has 13 residues. Trimming removed 5 bases from V and 8 bases from J, with 13 bases in between. The CDR3 spells CASSTGRGYEQFF. CDR3 in DNA: TGTGCCAGCAGCACCGGGCGCGGGTATGAGCAGTTCTTC.

The gene calls are TRBV28 and TRBJ1-1; D uncertain. Trimming took 5 bases from V and 5 from J, leaving 9 bases between them. Germline assignment: CDR1 MDHEN and CDR2 SYDVKM. This CDR3 is built from 12 residues. CDR3 bases: TGTGCCAGCAGTCCCCGGAGGACTGAAGCTTTCTTT. Amino acid sequence: CASSPRRTEAFF. The full variable domain, in which reference TRBV28 and TRBJ1-1 provide the parts outside the CDR3, is DVKVTQSSRYLVKRTGEKVFLECVQDMDHENMFWYRQDPGLGLRLIYFSYDVKMKEKGDIPEGYSVSREKKERFSLILESASTNQTSMYLCASSPRRTEAFFGQGTRLTVV.

This clone has a single count. The genes are TRBV7-9 and TRBJ1-2; D gene unclear. The V gene lost 0 bases and the J gene lost 8 bases, with 19 bases spanning the gap. The CDR3 has 16 residues. Germline V gene data show CDR1 as SEHNR and CDR2 as FQNEAQ (reference sequence). As DNA, the CDR3 is TGTGCCAGCAGCTTAGCTGGGAAAGGGAGGGTAGAAGGCTACACCTTC. Protein product: CASSLAGKGRVEGYTF. The full variable domain, its missing parts supplied by reference TRBV7-9 and TRBJ1-2, is DTGVSQNPRHKITKRGQNVTFRCDPISEHNRLYWYRQTLGQGPEFLTYFQNEAQLEKSRLLSDRFSAERPKGSFSTLEIQRTEQGDSAMYLCASSLAGKGRVEGYTFGSGTRLTVV.

The V call is TRBV27, the J call TRBJ2-1, with D unresolved. Trimming left V 2 bases short and J 5 bases short, with 7 bases between. The germline gives CDR1 MNHEY, CDR2 SMNVEV (reference sequence). The CDR3 runs to 13 residues. The CDR3 is CASSLGTHNEQFF. CDR3 DNA sequence: TGTGCCAGCAGTTTAGGCACCCACAATGAGCAGTTCTTC.

The chain recombines TRBV19 with TRBJ1-5, with 9 bases that match TRBD1. J lost 7 bases, V lost 5 bases, and 12 bases had no gene match. Germline V gene lookup returns CDR1 LNHDA and CDR2 SQIVND (reference sequence). This CDR3 is built from 16 residues. The CDR3, as DNA: TGTGCCAGTAGTCGTACCGGGACAGGGATTACCCAGCCCCAGCATTTT. Amino acid sequence: CASSRTGTGITQPQHF.

The V call is TRBV10-1, the J call TRBJ1-1; no definite D call. The CDR3 has 13 amino acids. CDR1 and CDR2 (germline): WNHNN, SYGVQD (reference sequence). The V end was cut by 7 bases, the J end by 0 bases, with 9 bases between. CDR3 amino acids: CASKPGVNTEAFF. The CDR3 nucleotides are TGCGCCAGCAAACCCGGGGTGAACACTGAAGCTTTCTTT.

The V call is TRBV19, the J call TRBJ2-1, with 9 bases identical to TRBD2. This CDR3 contains 16 residues. Trimming took 4 bases from V and 0 from J; bases not matched to a gene: 4. Per germline, CDR1 LNHDA and CDR2 SQIVND (reference sequence). The CDR3 region is CASSTYSGSSYNEQFF. The CDR3 DNA reads as TGTGCCAGTAGTACCTATAGCGGGAGCTCCTACAATGAGCAGTTCTTC.

This clone occurred once. V and J are TRBV28 and TRBJ1-4; D uncertain. CDR3 length: 17 amino acids. Germline CDR1 reads MDHEN; CDR2 reads SYDVKM. Trimming removed 2 bases from V and 7 bases from J, with 20 bases in between. The CDR3 nucleotides are TGTGCCAGCAGTTTAGGTGTCAGAGGGTCCCGGGGTGAAAAACTGTTTTTT. Encoded protein: CASSLGVRGSRGEKLFF.

J is TRBJ2-1 and V is TRBV28, with 9 nucleotides matching TRBD2. This CDR3 is 18 amino acids long. J gave up 10 bases and V 3 bases, and 19 bases lay outside the gene matches. Per the germline V gene, CDR1 is MDHEN and CDR2 is SYDVKM. The chain's CDR3 is CASSLDLWREGLFPEQFF. CDR3 nucleotide sequence: TGTGCCAGCAGTTTGGACCTCTGGCGGGAGGGCCTTTTCCCCGAGCAGTTCTTC.

Here the CDR3 reads CASGAGNTGELFF. CDR3 DNA sequence: TGTGCCAGCGGGGCAGGGAACACCGGGGAGCTGTTTTTT. The chain employs TRBV7-3 and TRBJ2-2, with D possibly matching TRBD1 (5 bases). Trimming pared 8 bases from V and 1 base from J, leaving 8 bases between. Germline V gene lookup returns CDR1 SGHTA and CDR2 FQGTGA. This CDR3 is built from 13 residues.

This sequence joins TRBV18 and TRBJ2-5, with 7 bases that match TRBD1. The V gene end was trimmed by 3 bases and the J gene end by 10 bases; junction bases not matched to a gene: 8. Per germline, CDR1 KGHSH and CDR2 LQKENI. The CDR3 length is 13 residues. As DNA, the CDR3 is TGTGCCAGCTCACCGGACGGGACAGTGAACCAGTACTTC. Translated: CASSPDGTVNQYF.

J is TRBJ2-7 and V is TRBV28, with D possibly being TRBD1 (6 bases). Germline loops: CDR1 MDHEN, CDR2 SYDVKM. V gave up 5 bases and J gave up 7 bases, with 21 bases separating them. The length of the CDR3 is 15 residues. CDR3 sequence: CASSPGQKRLREQYF. DNA for the CDR3: TGTGCCAGCAGTCCGGGACAAAAAAGACTCCGGGAGCAGTACTTC. Looking up the rest from reference TRBV28 and TRBJ2-7 gives the full variable domain: DVKVTQSSRYLVKRTGEKVFLECVQDMDHENMFWYRQDPGLGLRLIYFSYDVKMKEKGDIPEGYSVSREKKERFSLILESASTNQTSMYLCASSPGQKRLREQYFGPGTRLTVT.

This chain links TRBV15 with TRBJ1-4, with 8 nucleotides matching TRBD1. The CDR3 is 16 residues long. The germline CDR1 and CDR2 sequences are LNHNV and YYDKDF (reference sequence). Unmatched junction bases numbered 6, after V lost 1 base and J lost 5 bases. CDR3 sequence (DNA): TGTGCCACCAGCAGAGTCGACAGGGGCCCGAATGAAAAACTGTTTTTT. This translates into CATSRVDRGPNEKLFF.

The chain carries TRBV9 and TRBJ2-7, with no clear D. Trimming pared 0 bases from V and 2 bases from J, leaving 9 bases between. CDR1 and CDR2 from the germline V gene are SGDLS and YYNGEE. The length of the CDR3 is 14 residues. DNA of the CDR3: TGTGCCAGCAGCGTAGGGCTCCGCCCCTACGAGCAGTACTTC. Translated: CASSVGLRPYEQYF. The entire variable domain, with the rest obtained from reference TRBV9 and TRBJ2-7, is as follows: DSGVTQTPKHLITATGQRVTLRCSPRSGDLSVYWYQQSLDQGLQFLIQYYNGEERAKGNILERFSAQQFPDLHSELNLSSLELGDSALYFCASSVGLRPYEQYFGPGTRLTVT.

This clone was counted a single time. For the CDR3, the DNA is TGTGCCAGCCAAGGGACAGGGAACGAGCAGTTCTTC. Translating it yields CASQGTGNEQFF. The rearrangement uses TRBV2 and TRBJ2-1, with TRBD1 matching 9 bases. Germline CDR1 and CDR2: SNHLY and FYNNEI. This CDR3 has 12 amino acids. With 8 bases clipped from V and 10 bases from J, the junction kept 6 bases outside the gene matches.

The table lists this clone with a few counts. This chain links TRBV6-5 with TRBJ1-6; TRBD1 agrees at 9 bases. Germline V gene lookup returns CDR1 MNHEY and CDR2 SVGAGI. This CDR3 contains 15 residues. V was pared by 2 bases and J by 5 bases, with 1 base of the junction left unmatched. In nucleotides, the CDR3 is TGTGCCAGCAGTTACGGGGACAGGGATAATTCACCCCTCCACTTT. This translates into CASSYGDRDNSPLHF.

For this clone: Different DNA sequences within this sample yield the same CDR3. The J gene is TRBJ2-7, the V gene TRBV5-1, with D unresolved. The CDR3 is 14 residues long. Looked up from germline, CDR1 is SGHRS and CDR2 is YFSETQ. Deletions cut 0 bases from V and 1 base from J, with 8 bases between. The CDR3 spells CASSLETSSYEQYF. Here the CDR3 DNA reads TGCGCCAGCAGCTTGGAAACTTCGTCCTACGAGCAGTACTTC.

This rearrangement joins TRBV27 to TRBJ2-7, with 12 bases fitting TRBD1. The junction had 6 bases not matched to a gene; V was cut back by 6 bases and J by 6 bases. In germline, CDR1 is MNHEY, CDR2 SMNVEV (reference sequence). The CDR3 has 14 residues. CDR3 residues: CASRAGTGGLEQYF. The CDR3 DNA is TGTGCCAGCAGGGCCGGGACAGGGGGCCTCGAGCAGTACTTC.

The chain couples TRBV29-1 to TRBJ1-2; D possibly corresponds to TRBD1 (6 bases). Trimming pared 5 bases from V and 2 bases from J, leaving 18 bases between. Germline CDR1 reads SQVTM; CDR2 reads ANQGSEA. This CDR3 spans 15 amino acids. The CDR3: CSVTGGVGSNYGYTF. Here the CDR3 DNA reads TGCAGCGTTACGGGGGGCGTCGGGTCCAACTATGGCTACACCTTC.

This clone occurred once. Here the CDR3 reads CASSKQGNYGYTF. CDR3 nucleotide sequence: TGTGCCAGCAGCAAACAGGGGAACTATGGCTACACCTTC. The rearrangement links TRBV9 to TRBJ1-2; 7 nucleotides agree with TRBD1. This CDR3 is 13 amino acids long. The J segment lost 2 bases and the V segment lost 4 bases, leaving 2 bases of the junction unmatched. Germline CDR1 reads SGDLS; CDR2 reads YYNGEE.